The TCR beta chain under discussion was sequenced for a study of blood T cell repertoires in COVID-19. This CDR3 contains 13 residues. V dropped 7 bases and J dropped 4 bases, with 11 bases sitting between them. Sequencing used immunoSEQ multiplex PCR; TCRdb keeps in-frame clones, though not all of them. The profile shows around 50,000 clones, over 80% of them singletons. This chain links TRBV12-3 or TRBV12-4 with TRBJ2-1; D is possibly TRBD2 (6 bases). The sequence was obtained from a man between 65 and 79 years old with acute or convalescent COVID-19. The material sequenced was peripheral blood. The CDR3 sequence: CASTGSSYNEQFF. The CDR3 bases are TGTGCCAGCACCGGGAGCTCATACAATGAGCAGTTCTTC.